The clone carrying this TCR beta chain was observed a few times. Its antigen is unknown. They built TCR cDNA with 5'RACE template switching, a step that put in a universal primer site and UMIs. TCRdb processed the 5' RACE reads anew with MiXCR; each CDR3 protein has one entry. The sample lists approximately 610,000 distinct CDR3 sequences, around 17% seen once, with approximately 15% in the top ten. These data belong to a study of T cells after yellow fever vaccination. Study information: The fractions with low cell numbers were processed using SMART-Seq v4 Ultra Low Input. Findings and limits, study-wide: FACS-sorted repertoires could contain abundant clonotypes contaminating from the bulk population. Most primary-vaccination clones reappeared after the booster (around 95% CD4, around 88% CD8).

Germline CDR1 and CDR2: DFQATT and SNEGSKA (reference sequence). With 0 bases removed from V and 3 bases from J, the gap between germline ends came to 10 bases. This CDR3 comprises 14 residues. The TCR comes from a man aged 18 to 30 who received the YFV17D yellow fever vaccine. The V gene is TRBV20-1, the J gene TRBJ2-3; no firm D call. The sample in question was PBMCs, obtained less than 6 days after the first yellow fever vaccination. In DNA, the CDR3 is TGCAGTGCTAGAGATCCCCAAAGGACAGATACGCAGTATTTT. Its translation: CSARDPQRTDTQYF.